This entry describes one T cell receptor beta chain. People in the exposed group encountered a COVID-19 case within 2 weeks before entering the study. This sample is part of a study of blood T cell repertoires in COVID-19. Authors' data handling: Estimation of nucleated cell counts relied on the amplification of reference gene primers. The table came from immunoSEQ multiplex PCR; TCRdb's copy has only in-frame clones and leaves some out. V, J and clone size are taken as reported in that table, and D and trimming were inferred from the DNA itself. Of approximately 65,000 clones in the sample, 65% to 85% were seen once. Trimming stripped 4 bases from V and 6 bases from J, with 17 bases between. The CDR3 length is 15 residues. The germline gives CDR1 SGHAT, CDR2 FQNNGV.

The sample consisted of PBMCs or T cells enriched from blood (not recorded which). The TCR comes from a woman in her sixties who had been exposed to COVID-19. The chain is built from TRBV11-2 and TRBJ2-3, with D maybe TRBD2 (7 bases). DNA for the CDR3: TGTGCCAGCAGCTCCCGGGGGCGGGAGATTGATACGCAGTATTTT. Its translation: CASSSRGREIDTQYF.